This TCR beta chain was documented in a study of monozygotic twins with inflammatory bowel disease. Eight reactions per sample, run separately, yielded cDNA. UMIs that had a 6-nucleotide sample barcode were put in using template switching. TCRdb reprocessed the 5' RACE reads and stores each CDR3 protein as one record, lacking DNA. The specimen's table records just over 300,000 distinct CDR3 sequences. A remark on this clonotype: Its antigen is as yet unknown.

The CDR3 runs 15 residues. CDR1 is LGHNA, CDR2 YSLEER, per germline. Study-wide findings and caveats: The analysis did not separate different T cell subtypes. Compared with healthy twins, IBD patients shared fewer clonotypes with others, especially with disease activity.

The sample consisted of blood. The TCR was taken from a human donor with ulcerative colitis or Crohn's disease, or a healthy co-twin of an affected twin (not recorded which). The V and J genes are TRBV4-3 and TRBJ2-7; TCRdb indicates TRBD1, and absent DNA this call remains unverified. Here the CDR3 reads CASSHTGAGPYEQYF.